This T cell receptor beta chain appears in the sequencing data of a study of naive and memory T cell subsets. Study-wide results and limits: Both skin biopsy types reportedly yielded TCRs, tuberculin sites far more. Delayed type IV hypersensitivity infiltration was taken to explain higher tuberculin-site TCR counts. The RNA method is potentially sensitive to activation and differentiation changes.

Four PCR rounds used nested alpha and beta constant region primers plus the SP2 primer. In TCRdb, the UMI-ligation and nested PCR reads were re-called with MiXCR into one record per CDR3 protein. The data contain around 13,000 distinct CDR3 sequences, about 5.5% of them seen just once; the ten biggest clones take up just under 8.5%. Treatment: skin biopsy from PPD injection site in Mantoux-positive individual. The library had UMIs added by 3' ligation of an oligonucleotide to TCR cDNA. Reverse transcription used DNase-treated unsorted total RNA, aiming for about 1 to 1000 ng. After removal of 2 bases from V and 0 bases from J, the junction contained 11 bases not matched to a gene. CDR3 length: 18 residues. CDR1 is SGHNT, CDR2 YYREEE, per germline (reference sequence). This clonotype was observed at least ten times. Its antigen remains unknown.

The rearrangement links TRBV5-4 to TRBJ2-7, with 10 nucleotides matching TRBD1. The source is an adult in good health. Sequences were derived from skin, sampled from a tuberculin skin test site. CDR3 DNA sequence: TGTGCCAGCAGCTTAGGGCGACAGGGGGCGGGAAGCTCCTACGAGCAGTACTTC. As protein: CASSLGRQGAGSSYEQYF. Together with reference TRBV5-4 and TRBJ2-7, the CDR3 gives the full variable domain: ETGVTQSPTHLIKTRGQQVTLRCSSQSGHNTVSWYQQALGQGPQFIFQYYREEENGRGNFPPRFSGLQFPNYSSELNVNALELDDSALYLCASSLGRQGAGSSYEQYFGPGTRLTVT.